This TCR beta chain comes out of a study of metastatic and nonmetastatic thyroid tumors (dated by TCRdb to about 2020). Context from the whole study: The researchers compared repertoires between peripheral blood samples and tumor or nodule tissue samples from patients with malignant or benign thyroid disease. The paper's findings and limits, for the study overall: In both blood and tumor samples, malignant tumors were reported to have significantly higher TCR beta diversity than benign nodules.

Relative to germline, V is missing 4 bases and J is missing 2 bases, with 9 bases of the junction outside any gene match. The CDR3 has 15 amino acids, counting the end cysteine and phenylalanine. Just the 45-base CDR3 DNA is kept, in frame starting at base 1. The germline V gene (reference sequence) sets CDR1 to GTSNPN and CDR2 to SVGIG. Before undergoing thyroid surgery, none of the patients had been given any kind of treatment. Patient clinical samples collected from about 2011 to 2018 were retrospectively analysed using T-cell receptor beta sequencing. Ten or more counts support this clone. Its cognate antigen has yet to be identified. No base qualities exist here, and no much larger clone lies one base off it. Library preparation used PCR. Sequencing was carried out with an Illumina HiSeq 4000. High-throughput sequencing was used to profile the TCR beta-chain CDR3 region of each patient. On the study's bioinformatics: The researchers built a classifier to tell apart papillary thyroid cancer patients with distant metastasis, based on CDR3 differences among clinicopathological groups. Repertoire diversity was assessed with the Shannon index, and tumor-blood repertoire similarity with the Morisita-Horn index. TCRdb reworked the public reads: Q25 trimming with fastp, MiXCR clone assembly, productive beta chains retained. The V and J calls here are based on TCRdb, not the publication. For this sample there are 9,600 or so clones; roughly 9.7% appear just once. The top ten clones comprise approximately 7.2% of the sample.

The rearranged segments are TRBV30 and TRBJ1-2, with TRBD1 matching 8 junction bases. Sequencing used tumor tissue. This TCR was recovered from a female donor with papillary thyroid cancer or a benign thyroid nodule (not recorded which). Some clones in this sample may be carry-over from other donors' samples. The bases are TGTGCCTGGAACTTCCAGGGGGCCGAAAACTATGGCTACACCTTC. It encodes CAWNFQGAENYGYTF.